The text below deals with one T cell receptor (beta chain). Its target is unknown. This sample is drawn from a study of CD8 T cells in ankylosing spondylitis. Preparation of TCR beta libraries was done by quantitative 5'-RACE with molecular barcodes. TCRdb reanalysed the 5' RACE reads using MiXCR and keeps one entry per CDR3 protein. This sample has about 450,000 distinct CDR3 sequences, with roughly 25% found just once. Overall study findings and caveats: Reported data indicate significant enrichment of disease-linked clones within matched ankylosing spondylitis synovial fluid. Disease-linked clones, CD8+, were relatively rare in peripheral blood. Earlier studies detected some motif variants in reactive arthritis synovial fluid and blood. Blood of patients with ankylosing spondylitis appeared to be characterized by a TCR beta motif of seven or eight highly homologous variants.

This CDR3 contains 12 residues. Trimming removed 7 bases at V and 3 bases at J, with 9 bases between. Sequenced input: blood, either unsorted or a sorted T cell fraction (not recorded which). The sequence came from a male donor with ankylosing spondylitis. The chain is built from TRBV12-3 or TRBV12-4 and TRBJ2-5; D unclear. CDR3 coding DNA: TGTGCCAGCACCCGAAGCAAAGAGACCCAGTACTTC. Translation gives CASTRSKETQYF.